Listed below are T cell receptor beta chains from one sample, sequenced in a study of beta chain features in type 1 diabetes. Generated by immunoSEQ multiplex PCR, the TCRdb table keeps only in-frame clones and is missing some. The table lists some 150,000 clones, 8% to 13% of them singletons. Sequences were obtained from naive CD4+ T cells from blood. The source is a man aged 18-30 years in good health. Each CDR3 is given with its conserved first and last residue. The D gene is left open where the match is weak. Some rows mark clone size as missing; the rest say once, few, many or name a class of expanded clone.

j_gene,abundance,v_gene,d_gene,CDR3nt,CDR3aa
TRBJ1-4,NA,TRBV6-5,NA,TGTGCCAGCAGTCCCGTCGGGGGGGCAAGTGAAAAACTGTTTTTT,CASSPVGGASEKLFF
TRBJ1-2,NA,TRBV5-1,NA,TGCGCCAGCAGCCGGGACTATGGCTACACCTTC,CASSRDYGYTF
TRBJ2-3,few,TRBV7-2,TRBD2,TGTGCCAGCAGCGCCGGGGGGAGCGGGGTAACAGATACGCAGTATTTT,CASSAGGSGVTDTQYF
TRBJ2-7,few,TRBV10-3,TRBD1,TGTGCCATCAGGGGACAGGGGGCTACCTACGAGCAGTACTTC,CAIRGQGATYEQYF
TRBJ2-7,few,TRBV6-5,TRBD2,TGTGCCAGCAGTTACTCGTTACTAGCGGGGACCGAGCAGTACTTC,CASSYSLLAGTEQYF
TRBJ2-3,NA,TRBV30,TRBD2,TGTGCCTGGACTTTGGGGGGGGGCACAGATACGCAGTATTTT,CAWTLGGGTDTQYF
TRBJ1-1,NA,TRBV5-1,NA,TGCGCCAGCAGCTTGGCGGCGGTGAACACTGAAGCTTTCTTT,CASSLAAVNTEAFF
TRBJ2-2,NA,TRBV5-1,TRBD1,TGCGCCAGCAGCTGGGGACAGGCGAACACCGGGGAGCTGTTTTTT,CASSWGQANTGELFF
TRBJ1-6,NA,TRBV28,TRBD1,TGTGCCAGCAACGCCGGGACAGGATATTCACCCCTCCACTTT,CASNAGTGYSPLHF
TRBJ1-5,NA,TRBV27,TRBD1,TGTGCCAGCAGTCCGGACAGGGAGAGACAGCCCCAGCATTTT,CASSPDRERQPQHF
TRBJ1-1,few,TRBV11-2,NA,TGTGCCAGCAGCTTAGTCCAGAGGGCCTTTGGCATGAACACTGAAGCTTTCTTT,CASSLVQRAFGMNTEAFF
TRBJ2-5,few,TRBV19,NA,TGTGCCAGTAGTATCGGTGCAGGGCGGGAGACCCAGTACTTC,CASSIGAGRETQYF
TRBJ2-3,NA,TRBV7-2,TRBD2,TGTGCCAGCAGCTGGACAAGCGGGGGGGTAACTAGCACAGATACGCAGTATTTT,CASSWTSGGVTSTDTQYF
TRBJ2-5,many,TRBV7-2,TRBD2,TGTGCCAGCAGCTTTAGCGGGGGTACCCAGTACTTC,CASSFSGGTQYF
TRBJ2-3,NA,TRBV19,TRBD2,TGTGCCAGTAGTATAGACGGGTTCACTAGCGGGGGCGTCACAGATACGCAGTATTTT,CASSIDGFTSGGVTDTQYF
TRBJ1-2,few,TRBV25-1,TRBD1,TGTGCCAGCAGCGCCTCAGGGGGCTACTATGGCTACACCTTC,CASSASGGYYGYTF
TRBJ1-4,NA,TRBV5-6,TRBD1,TGTGCCAGCAGCTTGGGCAAGGGGGCTCGGGAAAAACTGTTTTTT,CASSLGKGAREKLFF
TRBJ2-3,few,TRBV11-2,TRBD2,TGTGCCAGCAGCTCCCTGAGGCGGGGGGGCACAGATACGCAGTATTTT,CASSSLRRGGTDTQYF
TRBJ1-2,few,TRBV7-9,TRBD1,TGTGCCAGCAGCCCCTTCCTAGGGGGCGCGTATGGCTACACCTTC,CASSPFLGGAYGYTF
TRBJ2-5,few,TRBV7-2,NA,TGTGCCAGCAGCCCCCAGGACAGACAAGAGACCCAGTACTTC,CASSPQDRQETQYF
TRBJ1-5,NA,TRBV27,NA,TGTGCCAGCAGTTTATTTGCGGGACGTCAGCCCCAGCATTTT,CASSLFAGRQPQHF
TRBJ2-1,few,TRBV15,TRBD2,TGTGCCACCAGCAGTTTTGCTAGCGGGGGGGCCACCAATGAGCAGTTCTTC,CATSSFASGGATNEQFF
TRBJ2-1,few,TRBV7-3,NA,TGTGCCAGCAGCATGAACAGAAACAATGAGCAGTTCTTC,CASSMNRNNEQFF
TRBJ1-2,few,TRBV4-3,NA,TGCGCCAGCAGCCAAGATCCAGGGGAAGGGTACTATGGCTACACCTTC,CASSQDPGEGYYGYTF
TRBJ2-3,many,TRBV19,NA,TGTGCCAGTACCCCACTGGGCGGCACAGATACGCAGTATTTT,CASTPLGGTDTQYF
TRBJ1-4,NA,TRBV7-7,TRBD1,TGTGCCAGCAGCTCTGATTTCAGGGGGCGTCGAGAAAAACTGTTTTTT,CASSSDFRGRREKLFF
TRBJ2-3,NA,TRBV4-3,NA,TGCGCCAGCAGCTCCCAAATCCGGAAAAGAACGGGGGATACGCAGTATTTT,CASSSQIRKRTGDTQYF